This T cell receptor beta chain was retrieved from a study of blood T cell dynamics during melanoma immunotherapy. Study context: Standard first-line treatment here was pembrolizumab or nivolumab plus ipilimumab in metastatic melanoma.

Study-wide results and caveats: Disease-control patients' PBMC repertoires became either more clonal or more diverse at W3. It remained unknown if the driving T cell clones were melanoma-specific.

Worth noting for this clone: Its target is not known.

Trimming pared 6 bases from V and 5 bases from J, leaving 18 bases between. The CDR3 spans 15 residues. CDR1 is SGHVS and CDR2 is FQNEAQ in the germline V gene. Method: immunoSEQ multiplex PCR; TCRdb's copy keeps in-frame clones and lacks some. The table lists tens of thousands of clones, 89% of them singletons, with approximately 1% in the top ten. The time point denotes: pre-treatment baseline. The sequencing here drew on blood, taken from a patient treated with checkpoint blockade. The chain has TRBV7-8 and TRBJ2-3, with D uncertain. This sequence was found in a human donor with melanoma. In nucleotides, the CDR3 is TGTGCCAGCAGGCTCGACGCCGGACGCAGAGATACGCAGTATTTT. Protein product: CASRLDAGRRDTQYF.